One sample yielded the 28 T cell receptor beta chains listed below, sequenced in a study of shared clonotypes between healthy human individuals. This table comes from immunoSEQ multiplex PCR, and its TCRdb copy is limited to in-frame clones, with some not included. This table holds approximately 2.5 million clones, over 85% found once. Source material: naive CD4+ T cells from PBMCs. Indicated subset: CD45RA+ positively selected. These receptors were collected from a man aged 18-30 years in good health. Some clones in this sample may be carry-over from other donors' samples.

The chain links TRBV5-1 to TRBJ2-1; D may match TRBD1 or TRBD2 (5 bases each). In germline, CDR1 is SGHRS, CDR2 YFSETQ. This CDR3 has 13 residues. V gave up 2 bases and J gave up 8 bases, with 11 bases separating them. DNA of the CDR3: TGCGCCAGCAGCTTTGGGGGATGGGATGAGCAGTTCTTC. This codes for CASSFGGWDEQFF.

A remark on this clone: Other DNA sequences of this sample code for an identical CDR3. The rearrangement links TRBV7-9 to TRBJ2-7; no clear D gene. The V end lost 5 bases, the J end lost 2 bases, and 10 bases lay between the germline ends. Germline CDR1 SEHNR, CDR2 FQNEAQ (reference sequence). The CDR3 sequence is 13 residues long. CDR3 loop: CASSPSLPYEQYF. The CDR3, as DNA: TGTGCCAGCAGCCCCAGCCTTCCCTACGAGCAGTACTTC.

CDR3 region: CASSRIDSNQPQHF. CDR3 nucleotide sequence: TGTGCCAGCAGCCGGATAGATAGCAATCAGCCCCAGCATTTT. V gene TRBV7-9 combines with J gene TRBJ1-5; D ambiguous. This CDR3 is 14 amino acids long. The germline V and J ends were trimmed by 5 bases and 0 bases, with 8 bases remaining between them. Per the germline V gene, CDR1 is SEHNR and CDR2 is FQNEAQ (reference sequence).

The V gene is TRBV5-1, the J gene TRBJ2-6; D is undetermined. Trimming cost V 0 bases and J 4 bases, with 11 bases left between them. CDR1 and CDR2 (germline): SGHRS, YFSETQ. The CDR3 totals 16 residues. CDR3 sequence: CASSLAGPGGANVLTF. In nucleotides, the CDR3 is TGCGCCAGCAGCTTGGCCGGCCCTGGCGGGGCCAACGTCCTGACTTTC.

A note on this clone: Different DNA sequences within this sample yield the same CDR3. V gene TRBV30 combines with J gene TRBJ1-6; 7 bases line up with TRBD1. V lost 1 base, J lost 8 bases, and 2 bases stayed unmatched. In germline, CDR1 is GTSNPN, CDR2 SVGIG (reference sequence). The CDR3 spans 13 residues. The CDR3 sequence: CAWSGQGDSPLHF. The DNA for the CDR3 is TGTGCCTGGAGTGGACAGGGAGATTCACCCCTCCACTTT.

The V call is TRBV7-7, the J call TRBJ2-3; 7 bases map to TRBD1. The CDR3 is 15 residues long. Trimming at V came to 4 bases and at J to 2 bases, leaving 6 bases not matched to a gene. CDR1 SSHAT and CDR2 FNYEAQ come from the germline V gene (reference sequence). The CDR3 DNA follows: TGTGCCAGCAGCTCCGACAGGGCCTCCACAGATACGCAGTATTTT. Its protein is CASSSDRASTDTQYF.

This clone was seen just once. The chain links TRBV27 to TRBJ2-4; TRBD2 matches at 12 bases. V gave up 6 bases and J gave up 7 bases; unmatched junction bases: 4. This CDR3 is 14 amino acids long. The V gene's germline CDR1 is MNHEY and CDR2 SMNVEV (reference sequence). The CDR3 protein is CASRRLAGENIQYF. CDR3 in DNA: TGTGCCAGCAGGAGACTAGCGGGAGAGAACATTCAGTACTTC.

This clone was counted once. The CDR3 DNA is TGTGCCAGCAGTGGGACGGGGAGGCTGACCTACGAGCAGTACTTC. It encodes CASSGTGRLTYEQYF. V is TRBV27 and J is TRBJ2-7; D is possibly TRBD2 (6 bases). V was clipped by 5 bases and J by 2 bases, with 16 bases between them. CDR1 is MNHEY, CDR2 SMNVEV, per germline (reference sequence). The CDR3 covers 15 residues.

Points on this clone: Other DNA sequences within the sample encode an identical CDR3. The CDR3 sequence is CASSYLHEQYF. CDR3 sequence (DNA): TGTGCCAGCAGTTACTTGCACGAGCAGTACTTC. V gene TRBV6-5 combines with J gene TRBJ2-7; no firm D call. CDR1 and CDR2 from the germline V gene are MNHEY and SVGAGI. The CDR3 contains 11 residues. Trimming pared 1 base from V and 5 bases from J, leaving 3 bases between.

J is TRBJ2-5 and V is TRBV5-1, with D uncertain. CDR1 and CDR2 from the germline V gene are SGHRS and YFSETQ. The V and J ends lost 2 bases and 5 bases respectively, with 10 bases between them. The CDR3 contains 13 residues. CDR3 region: CASSFGPGETQYF. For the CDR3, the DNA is TGCGCCAGCAGCTTTGGCCCCGGCGAGACCCAGTACTTC.

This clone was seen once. CDR3 nucleotides: TGCAGCGCTGGACACCGCGGGGAGCTGTTTTTT. This translates into CSAGHRGELFF. This chain links TRBV29-1 with TRBJ2-2, with D possibly TRBD1 on 5 matching bases. Trimming took 7 bases from V and 7 from J, leaving 10 bases between them. The CDR3 consists of 11 residues. From germline, CDR1 is SQVTM and CDR2 ANQGSEA.

The CDR3 region has the DNA TGTGCCAGCAGCCGGGGACAGGTTGGAGTGGATGAAAAACTGTTTTTT. Protein: CASSRGQVGVDEKLFF. This chain connects TRBV7-8 to TRBJ1-4, with 8 positions matching TRBD1. Per the germline V gene, CDR1 is SGHVS and CDR2 is FQNEAQ. V lost 5 bases and J lost 6; bases outside the gene matches: 11. CDR3 length equals 16 residues.

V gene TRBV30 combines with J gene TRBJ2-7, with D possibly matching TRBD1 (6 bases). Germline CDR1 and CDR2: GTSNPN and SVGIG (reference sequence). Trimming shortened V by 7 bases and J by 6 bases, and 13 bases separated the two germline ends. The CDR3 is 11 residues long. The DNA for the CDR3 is TGTGCCTTCGCACAGGGCGGCGAGCAGTACTTC. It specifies CAFAQGGEQYF. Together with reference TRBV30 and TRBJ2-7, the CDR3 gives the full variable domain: SQTIHQWPATLVQPVGSPLSLECTVEGTSNPNLYWYRQAAGRGLQLLFYSVGIGQISSEVPQNLSASRPQDRQFILSSKKLLLSDSGFYLCAFAQGGEQYFGPGTRLTVT.

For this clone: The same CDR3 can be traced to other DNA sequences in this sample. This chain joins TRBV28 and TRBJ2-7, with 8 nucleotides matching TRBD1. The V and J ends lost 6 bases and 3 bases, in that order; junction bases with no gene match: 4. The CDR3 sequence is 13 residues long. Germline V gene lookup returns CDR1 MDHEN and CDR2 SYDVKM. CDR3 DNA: TGTGCCAGCAGATCAGGGGGCGGCTACGAGCAGTACTTC. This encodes CASRSGGGYEQYF.

CDR3 nucleotides: TGTGCCAGCAGCCCGAGCTCTGGGGCCAACGTCCTGACTTTC. Its translation: CASSPSSGANVLTF. The chain is built from TRBV7-2 and TRBJ2-6, with no clear D. The length of the CDR3 is 14 residues. Germline V gene sequence: CDR1 SGHTA, CDR2 FQGNSA. Trimming removed 5 bases from V and 0 bases from J, with 5 bases in between.

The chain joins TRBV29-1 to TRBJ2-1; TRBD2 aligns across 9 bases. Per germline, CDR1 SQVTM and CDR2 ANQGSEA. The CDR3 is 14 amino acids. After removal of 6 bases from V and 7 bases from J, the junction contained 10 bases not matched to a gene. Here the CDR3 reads CSVALAGPFNEQFF. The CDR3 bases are TGCAGCGTGGCACTAGCGGGTCCCTTTAATGAGCAGTTCTTC.

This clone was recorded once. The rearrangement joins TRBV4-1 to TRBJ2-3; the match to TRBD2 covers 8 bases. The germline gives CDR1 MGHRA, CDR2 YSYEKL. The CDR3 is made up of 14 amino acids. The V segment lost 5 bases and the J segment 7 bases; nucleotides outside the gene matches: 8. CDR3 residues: CASSVTSGRNTQYF. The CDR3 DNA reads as TGCGCCAGCAGCGTCACTAGCGGCCGGAATACGCAGTATTTT.

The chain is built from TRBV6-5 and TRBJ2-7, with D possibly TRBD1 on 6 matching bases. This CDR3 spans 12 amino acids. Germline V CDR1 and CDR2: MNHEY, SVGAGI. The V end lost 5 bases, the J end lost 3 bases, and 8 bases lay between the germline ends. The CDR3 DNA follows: TGTGCCAGCAGTCGGGACAACTACGAGCAGTACTTC. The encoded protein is CASSRDNYEQYF.

CDR3 sequence (DNA): TGTGCCAGCAGCCGAACGCCTAACGCGGTTCAGCCCCAGCATTTT. This translates into CASSRTPNAVQPQHF. The V and J genes are TRBV6-1 and TRBJ1-5; unclear D gene. Trimming removed 6 bases at V and 6 bases at J, with 18 bases between. The CDR3 covers 15 residues. Germline V gives CDR1 MNHNS, CDR2 SASEGT.

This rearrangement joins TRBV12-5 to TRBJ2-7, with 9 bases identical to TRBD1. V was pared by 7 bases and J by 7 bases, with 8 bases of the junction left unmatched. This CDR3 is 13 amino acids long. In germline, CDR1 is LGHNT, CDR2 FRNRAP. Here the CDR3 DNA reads TGTGCTAGTGCGCGGACAGGGGCCTCTGAGCAGTACTTC. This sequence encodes CASARTGASEQYF.

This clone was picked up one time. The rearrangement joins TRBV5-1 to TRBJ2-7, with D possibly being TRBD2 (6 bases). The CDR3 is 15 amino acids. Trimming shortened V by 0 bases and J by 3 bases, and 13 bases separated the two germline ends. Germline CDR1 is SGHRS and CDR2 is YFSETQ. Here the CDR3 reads CASSLASGFNYEQYF. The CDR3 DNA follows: TGCGCCAGCAGCTTGGCGAGCGGGTTCAACTACGAGCAGTACTTC.

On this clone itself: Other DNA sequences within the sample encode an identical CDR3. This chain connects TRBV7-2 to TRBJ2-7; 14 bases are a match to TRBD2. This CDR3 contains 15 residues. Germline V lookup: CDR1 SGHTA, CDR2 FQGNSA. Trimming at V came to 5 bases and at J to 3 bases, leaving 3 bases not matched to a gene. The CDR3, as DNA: TGTGCCAGCAGCCTTGGACTAGCGGGAGGCTACGAGCAGTACTTC. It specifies CASSLGLAGGYEQYF.

CDR3 bases: TGTGCCAGCAAATCCCCGAACACCGGGGAGCTGTTTTTT. The encoded protein is CASKSPNTGELFF. J is TRBJ2-2 and V is TRBV6-5; no definite D call. The germline CDR1 and CDR2 sequences are MNHEY and SVGAGI. This CDR3 region has 13 residues. The germline V and J ends were trimmed by 7 bases and 0 bases, with 6 bases remaining between them.

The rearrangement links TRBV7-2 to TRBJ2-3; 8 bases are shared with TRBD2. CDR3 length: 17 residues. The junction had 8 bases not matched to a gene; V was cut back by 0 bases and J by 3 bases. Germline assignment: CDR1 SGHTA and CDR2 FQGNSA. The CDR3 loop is CASSLAGLAGRTDTQYF. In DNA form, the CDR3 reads TGTGCCAGCAGCTTAGCAGGACTAGCTGGCAGGACAGATACGCAGTATTTT.

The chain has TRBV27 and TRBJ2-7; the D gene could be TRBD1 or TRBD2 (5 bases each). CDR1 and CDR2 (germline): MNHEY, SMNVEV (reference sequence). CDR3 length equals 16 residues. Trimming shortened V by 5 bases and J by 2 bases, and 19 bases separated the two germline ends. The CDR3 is CASSPPWGRSPYEQYF. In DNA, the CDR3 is TGTGCCAGCAGTCCCCCTTGGGGGAGATCCCCCTACGAGCAGTACTTC.

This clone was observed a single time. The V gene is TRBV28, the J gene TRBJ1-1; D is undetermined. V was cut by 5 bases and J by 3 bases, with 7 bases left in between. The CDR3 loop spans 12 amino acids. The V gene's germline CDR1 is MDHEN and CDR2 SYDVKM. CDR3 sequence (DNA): TGTGCCAGCAGTGGGGTATACACTGAAGCTTTCTTT. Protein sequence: CASSGVYTEAFF.

The CDR3 loop is CASSRRGSSYEQYF. CDR3 DNA: TGTGCCAGCAGCCGTAGAGGTAGCTCCTACGAGCAGTACTTC. The rearrangement links TRBV7-8 to TRBJ2-7; D gene uncertain. Germline V gene data show CDR1 as SGHVS and CDR2 as FQNEAQ. The germline V and J ends were trimmed by 5 bases and 0 bases, with 11 bases remaining between them. The length of the CDR3 is 14 residues.

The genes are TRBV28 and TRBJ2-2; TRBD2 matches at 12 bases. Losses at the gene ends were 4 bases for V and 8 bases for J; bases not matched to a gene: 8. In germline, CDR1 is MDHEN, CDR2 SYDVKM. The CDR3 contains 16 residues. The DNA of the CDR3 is TGTGCCAGCAGTTCCCCTAGCGGGAGGGCCGCGGGGGAGCTGTTTTTT. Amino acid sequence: CASSSPSGRAAGELFF. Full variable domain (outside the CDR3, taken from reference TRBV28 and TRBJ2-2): DVKVTQSSRYLVKRTGEKVFLECVQDMDHENMFWYRQDPGLGLRLIYFSYDVKMKEKGDIPEGYSVSREKKERFSLILESASTNQTSMYLCASSSPSGRAAGELFFGEGSRLTVL.